Given below is one T cell receptor (beta chain) in context. TCRdb's copy holds only in-frame clones and misses some; the assay was immunoSEQ multiplex PCR. The table has 150,000 to 200,000 clones, about nine tenths seen once. Germline V CDR1 and CDR2: LNHNV, YYDKDF (reference sequence). This CDR3 is built from 18 residues. With 5 bases removed from V and 1 base from J, the gap between germline ends came to 22 bases. This sample was taken from a study of blood T cell repertoires in COVID-19. This TCR was recovered from a woman aged 18-29 years who had recovered from COVID-19. Sample: PBMCs or T cells enriched from blood (not recorded which). The chain couples TRBV15 to TRBJ2-3, with a tentative D call TRBD2 (7 bases). The CDR3 loop reads CATSQGVGGGRGTDTQYF. The CDR3 DNA is TGTGCCACCAGCCAAGGGGTAGGGGGGGGCCGAGGCACAGATACGCAGTATTTT.